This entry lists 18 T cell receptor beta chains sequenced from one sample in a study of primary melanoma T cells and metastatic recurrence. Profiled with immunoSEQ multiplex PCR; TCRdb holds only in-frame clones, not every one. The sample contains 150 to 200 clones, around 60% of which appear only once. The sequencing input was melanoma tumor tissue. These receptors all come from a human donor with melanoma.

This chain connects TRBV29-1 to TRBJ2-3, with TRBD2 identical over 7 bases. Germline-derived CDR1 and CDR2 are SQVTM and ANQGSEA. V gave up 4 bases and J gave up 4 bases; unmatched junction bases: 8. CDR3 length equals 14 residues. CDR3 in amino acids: CSVVAGVRPDTQYF. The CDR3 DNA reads TGCAGCGTTGTTGCGGGAGTCAGGCCAGATACGCAGTATTTT.

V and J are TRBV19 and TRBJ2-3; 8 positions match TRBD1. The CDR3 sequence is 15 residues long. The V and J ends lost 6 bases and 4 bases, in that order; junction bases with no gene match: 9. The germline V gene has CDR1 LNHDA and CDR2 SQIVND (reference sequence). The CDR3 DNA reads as TGTGCCAGTAGCCCCAACAGGGGGTTCGCAGATACGCAGTATTTT. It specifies CASSPNRGFADTQYF.

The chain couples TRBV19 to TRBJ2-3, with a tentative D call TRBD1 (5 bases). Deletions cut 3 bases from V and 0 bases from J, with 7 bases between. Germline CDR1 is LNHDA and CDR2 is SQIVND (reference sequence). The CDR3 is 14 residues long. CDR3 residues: CASSMQGSTDTQYF. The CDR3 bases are TGTGCCAGTAGTATGCAGGGTAGCACAGATACGCAGTATTTT.

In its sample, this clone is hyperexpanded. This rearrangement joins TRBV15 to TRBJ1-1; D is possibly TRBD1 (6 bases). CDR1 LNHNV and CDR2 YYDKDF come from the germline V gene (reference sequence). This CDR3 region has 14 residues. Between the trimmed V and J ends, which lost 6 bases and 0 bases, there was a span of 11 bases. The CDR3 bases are TGTGCCACCAGGCGGACAGACATGAACACTGAAGCTTTCTTT. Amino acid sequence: CATRRTDMNTEAFF.

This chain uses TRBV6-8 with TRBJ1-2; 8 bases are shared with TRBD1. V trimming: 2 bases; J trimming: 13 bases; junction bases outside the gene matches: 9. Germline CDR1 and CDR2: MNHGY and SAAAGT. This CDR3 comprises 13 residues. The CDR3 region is CASSYQDRALRTF. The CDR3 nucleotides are TGTGCCAGCAGTTACCAGGACAGGGCGCTTCGCACCTTC.

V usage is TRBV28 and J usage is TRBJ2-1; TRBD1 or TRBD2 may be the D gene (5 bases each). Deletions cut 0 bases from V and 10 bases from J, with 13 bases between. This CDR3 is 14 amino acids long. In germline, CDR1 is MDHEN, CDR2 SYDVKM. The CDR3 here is CASSLWDKGTEQFF. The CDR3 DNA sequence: TGTGCCAGCAGTTTATGGGACAAAGGGACCGAGCAGTTCTTC.

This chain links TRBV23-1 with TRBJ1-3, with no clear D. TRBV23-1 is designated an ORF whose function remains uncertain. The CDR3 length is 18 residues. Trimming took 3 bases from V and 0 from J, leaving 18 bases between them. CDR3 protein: CASSHQTPLCSSGNTIYF. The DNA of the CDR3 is TGCGCCAGCAGTCATCAAACCCCTCTCTGTAGCTCTGGAAACACCATATATTTT.

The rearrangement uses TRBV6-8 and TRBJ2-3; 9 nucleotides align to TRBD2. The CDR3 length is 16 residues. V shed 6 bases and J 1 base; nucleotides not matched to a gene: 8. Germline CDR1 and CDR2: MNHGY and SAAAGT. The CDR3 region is CASRSKGGGGTDTQYF. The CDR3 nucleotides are TGTGCCAGCAGAAGCAAGGGCGGGGGGGGCACAGATACGCAGTATTTT.

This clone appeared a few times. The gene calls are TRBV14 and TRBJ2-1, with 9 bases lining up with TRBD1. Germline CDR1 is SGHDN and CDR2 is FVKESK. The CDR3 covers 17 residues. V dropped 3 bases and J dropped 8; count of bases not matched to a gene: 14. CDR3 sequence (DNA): TGTGCCAGCAGCCACCTAAGGGGGACAGGGTCTGCCGATGAGCAGTTCTTC. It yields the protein CASSHLRGTGSADEQFF.

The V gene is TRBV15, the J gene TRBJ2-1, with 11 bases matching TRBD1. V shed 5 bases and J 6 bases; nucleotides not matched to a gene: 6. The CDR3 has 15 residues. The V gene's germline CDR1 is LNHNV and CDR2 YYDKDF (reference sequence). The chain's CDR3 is CATSGGQGVFNEQFF. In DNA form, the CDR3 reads TGTGCCACCAGCGGGGGACAGGGGGTGTTCAATGAGCAGTTCTTC.

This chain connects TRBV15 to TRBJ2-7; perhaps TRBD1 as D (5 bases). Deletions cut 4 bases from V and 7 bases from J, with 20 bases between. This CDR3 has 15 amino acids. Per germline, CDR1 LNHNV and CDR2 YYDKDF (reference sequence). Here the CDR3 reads CATSTLTDNPSEQYF. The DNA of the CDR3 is TGTGCCACCAGCACCTTGACGGACAACCCGTCGGAGCAGTACTTC.

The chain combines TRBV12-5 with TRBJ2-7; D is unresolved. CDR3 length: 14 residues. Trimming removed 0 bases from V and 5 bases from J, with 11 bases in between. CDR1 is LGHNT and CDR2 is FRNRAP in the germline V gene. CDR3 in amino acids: CASGLVLGFNEQYF. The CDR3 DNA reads TGTGCTAGTGGTTTGGTATTAGGGTTTAACGAGCAGTACTTC.

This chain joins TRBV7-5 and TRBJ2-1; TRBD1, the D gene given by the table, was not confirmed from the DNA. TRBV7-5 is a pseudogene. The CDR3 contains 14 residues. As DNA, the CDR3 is TGTGCCAGCAGCTTAGGGACAGGGCGGGGTGAGCAGTTCTTC. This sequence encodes CASSLGTGRGEQFF.

The CDR3 loop is CASTGTGVEKLFF. In DNA form, the CDR3 reads TGTGCCAGTACCGGGACAGGGGTTGAAAAACTGTTTTTT. J is TRBJ1-4 and V is TRBV6-8, with 10 bases that match TRBD1. The CDR3 loop spans 13 amino acids. In germline, CDR1 is MNHGY, CDR2 SAAAGT. V lost 9 bases to trimming and J lost 7 bases; unmatched junction nucleotides: 5.

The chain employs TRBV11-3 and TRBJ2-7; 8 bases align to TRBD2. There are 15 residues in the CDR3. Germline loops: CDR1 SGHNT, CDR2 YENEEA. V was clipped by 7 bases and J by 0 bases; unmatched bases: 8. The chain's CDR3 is CASTTGGGVSYEQYF. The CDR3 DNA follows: TGTGCCAGCACCACCGGGGGGGGAGTCTCCTACGAGCAGTACTTC.

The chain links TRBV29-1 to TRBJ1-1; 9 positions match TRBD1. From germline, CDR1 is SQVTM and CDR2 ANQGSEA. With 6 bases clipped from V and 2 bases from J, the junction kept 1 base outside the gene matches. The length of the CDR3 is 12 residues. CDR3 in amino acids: CSVGQGNTEAFF. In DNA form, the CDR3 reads TGCAGCGTGGGACAGGGAAACACTGAAGCTTTCTTT.

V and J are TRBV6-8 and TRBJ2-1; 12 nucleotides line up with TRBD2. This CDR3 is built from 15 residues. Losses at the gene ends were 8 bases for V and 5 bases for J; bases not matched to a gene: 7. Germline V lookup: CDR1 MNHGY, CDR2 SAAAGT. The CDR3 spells CASGRLAGAHNEQFF. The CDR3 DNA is TGTGCCAGCGGGAGACTAGCGGGAGCACACAATGAGCAGTTCTTC.

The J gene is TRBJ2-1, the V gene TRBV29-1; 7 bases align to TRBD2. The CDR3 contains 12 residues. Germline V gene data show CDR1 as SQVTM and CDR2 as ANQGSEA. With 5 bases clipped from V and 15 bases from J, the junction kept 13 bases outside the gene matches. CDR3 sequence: CSVRGEGQVWFF. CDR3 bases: TGCAGCGTTCGAGGGGAGGGCCAAGTTTGGTTCTTC.